This T cell receptor (beta chain) was recorded in a study of blood T cell repertoires in COVID-19. Study-level background: In each case, the material was cDNA or gDNA derived from T cells, B-cell-depleted T cells, or PBMCs.

Participants came from roughly 25 US areas, aged roughly 18 to 95 years. Assignment of participants to cohorts was predicated upon participant-reported clinical history. The CDR3 runs to 14 residues. Germline values: CDR1 LNHDA, CDR2 SQIVND (reference sequence). V lost 7 bases and J lost 9; bases outside the gene matches: 8. Original handling: Researchers report that nucleated cell counts were estimated from reference gene primer amplification. TCRdb's table, derived via immunoSEQ multiplex PCR, lists solely in-frame clones and lacks some. The V and J calls and the clone size are those of that table, but D and trimming were determined from the DNA. The table records around 330,000 clones, about 87% of them present only once.

This clonotype was sampled from a woman under 30 who had recovered from COVID-19. This chain joins TRBV19 and TRBJ2-1; the match to TRBD2 covers 11 bases. Sequencing was done on a sample of PBMCs or T cells enriched from blood (not recorded which). CDR3 sequence (DNA): TGTGCCAGTACCCCACTAGCGGGGGAGAGTGAGCAGTTCTTC. This gives the protein CASTPLAGESEQFF.